This is a list of T cell receptor beta chains from one sample in a study of regulatory T cells in long-lasting Graves disease. TCRdb redid the calling of the multiplex PCR reads with MiXCR, one entry per CDR3 protein. In the table there are hundreds of thousands of distinct CDR3 sequences, about 16% of which are singletons. The data also belong to a second study, concerning T cells in Graves' hyperthyroidism and ophthalmopathy.

The sequencing here drew on peripheral blood mononuclear cells (PBMCs), taken at new diagnosis, from a patient treated with antithyroid drugs. These receptor sequences come from a woman aged 25 to 45 with Graves disease. Both conserved end residues are part of each CDR3. D genes are given only for firm matches. Part of the rows lack a size; the others show once, few, many or a class for expanded clones.

d_gene	abundance	v_gene	j_gene	CDR3nt	CDR3aa
TRBD1	NA	TRBV30	TRBJ2-1	TGTGCCTTAAACCTGAGGGGGCGACAGATGAATGAGCAGTTCTTC	CALNLRGRQMNEQFF
NA	few	TRBV2	TRBJ1-5	TGTGCCAGCAGTGATGTGGCACCTAATCAGCCCCAGCATTTT	CASSDVAPNQPQHF
TRBD1	NA	TRBV20-1	TRBJ2-7	TGCAGTGCTAGAGACCCCGGACAGGGGGCCCCCTACGAGCAGTACTTC	CSARDPGQGAPYEQYF
NA	NA	TRBV9	TRBJ2-6	TGTGCCAGCAGCGTCGACCCCCGGCTAAGTGGGGCCAACGTCCTGACTTTC	CASSVDPRLSGANVLTF
NA	NA	TRBV27	TRBJ1-1	TGTGCCAGCAGTATCACCCCCACCTCCCCTGAAGCTTTCTTT	CASSITPTSPEAFF
NA	few	TRBV30	TRBJ1-5	TGTGCCTGGAGTGCCCCGTGGGGCCGGGGCAATCAGCCCCAGCATTTT	CAWSAPWGRGNQPQHF
TRBD1	NA	TRBV20-1	TRBJ1-6	TGCAGCGATGCCGGGGACAGCAGTAATTCACCCCTCCACTTT	CSDAGDSSNSPLHF
TRBD1	many	TRBV20-1	TRBJ2-1	TGCAGTGCTACAGGAACAGGGGATGAGCAGTTCTTC	CSATGTGDEQFF
TRBD1	many	TRBV24-1	TRBJ2-5	TGTGCCACCAGTGATGCCGGACAGGGTGTCGAGACCCAGTACTTC	CATSDAGQGVETQYF
NA	NA	TRBV7-2	TRBJ1-5	TGTGCCAGCAGCTTAGCGAAGCAGCCTCATCAGCCCCAGCATTTT	CASSLAKQPHQPQHF
TRBD2	many	TRBV28	TRBJ2-1	TGTGCCAGCTGGGAGCGAGGGAGGGATCCGTTCTTC	CASWERGRDPFF
TRBD2	few	TRBV7-3	TRBJ2-5	TGTGCCAGCAGCTTAAGCAGGGAGGGGTCAGAGACCCAGTACTTC	CASSLSREGSETQYF
TRBD1	NA	TRBV19	TRBJ1-5	TGTGCCAGTAGTATGAAGGACAGGGGTCCCAATCAGCCCCAGCATTTT	CASSMKDRGPNQPQHF
NA	many	TRBV6-1	TRBJ2-5	TGTGCCAGCAGCCCGTGGGGACGCGTAACGACCCAGTACTTC	CASSPWGRVTTQYF
NA	many	TRBV30	TRBJ2-3	TGTGCCTGGAGTGTAATGGGGACCCTACAGTATTTT	CAWSVMGTLQYF
TRBD1	many	TRBV6-1	TRBJ2-5	TGTGCCAGCAGTGAAAGAAGGACAGGGTTAGAGACCCAGTACTTC	CASSERRTGLETQYF
TRBD2	many	TRBV28	TRBJ2-1	TGTGCCAGCAGTCGGCAAGGACTAGCTTGGGGTGAGCAGTTCTTC	CASSRQGLAWGEQFF
NA	many	TRBV10-3	TRBJ2-7	TGTGCCATCAGTGAGACCTACGAGCAGTACTTC	CAISETYEQYF
NA	many	TRBV7-2	TRBJ1-1	TGTGCCAGCAGCTTGAGGAGGACGACTGAAGCTTTCTTT	CASSLRRTTEAFF
TRBD2	NA	TRBV5-1	TRBJ2-7	TGCGCCAGCAGCTTGGAGCTAGCGGGATTCTACGAGCAGTACTTC	CASSLELAGFYEQYF
TRBD2	many	TRBV20-1	TRBJ2-3	TGCAGTGCTAGACTGAGCGGGAGTCAGACAGATACGCAGTATTTT	CSARLSGSQTDTQYF
NA	NA	TRBV9	TRBJ2-5	TGTGCCAGCAGCCCCAAGGCCTTTGGAGAGACCCAGTACTTC	CASSPKAFGETQYF
NA	few	TRBV27	TRBJ1-1	TGTGCCAGCAGTTTATTCAGGGATAACACTGAAGCTTTCTTT	CASSLFRDNTEAFF
TRBD2	NA	TRBV20-1	TRBJ2-7	TGCAGTGCTAGAGGTGGGGGGGGGTCCTACGAGCAGTACTTC	CSARGGGGSYEQYF
NA	few	TRBV10-3	TRBJ2-1	TGTGCCATCAGCCCCGGGACCCATTACAATGAGCAGTTCTTC	CAISPGTHYNEQFF
TRBD1	many	TRBV10-3	TRBJ2-7	TGTGCCATCAGTCGTGGACAGGGAATATCCTACGAGCAGTACTTC	CAISRGQGISYEQYF
NA	NA	TRBV20-1	TRBJ2-2	TGCAGTGCTAGAGAAGTTAGAGGTGGGGAGCTGTTTTTT	CSAREVRGGELFF
NA	NA	TRBV19	TRBJ2-7	TGTGCCAGTAGCCACCGGGACTGGAACTCCTACGAGCAGTACTTC	CASSHRDWNSYEQYF
NA	many	TRBV19	TRBJ1-1	TGTGCCAGCGCCACGGGGCGATTGAACACTGAAGCTTTCTTT	CASATGRLNTEAFF
TRBD2	NA	TRBV7-2	TRBJ2-3	TGTGCCAGCAGCTGGACTAGCCCCCCCACAGATACGCAGTATTTT	CASSWTSPPTDTQYF
NA	NA	TRBV3-1	TRBJ2-2	TGTGCCAGCAGCCCCGTTAACGGTATGCTGTTTTTT	CASSPVNGMLFF
TRBD1	NA	TRBV6-5	TRBJ1-6	TGTGCCAGCAGTTACTCCGATTGGGACAGTAATTCACCCCTCCACTTT	CASSYSDWDSNSPLHF
NA	few	TRBV20-1	TRBJ2-3	TGCAGTGCCCTTACAGTTCCGTCGGATACGCAGTATTTT	CSALTVPSDTQYF
NA	few	TRBV7-9	TRBJ2-7	TGTGCCAGCAGCTTAGTCCCCCCCAGGGGACGGAGCTACGAGCAGTACTTC	CASSLVPPRGRSYEQYF
NA	few	TRBV7-9	TRBJ2-1	TGTGCCAGCAGCTTAGAAGGGCCACGGACCTACAATGAGCAGTTCTTC	CASSLEGPRTYNEQFF